This is a list of T cell receptor beta chains from one sample in a study of blood T cell repertoires in COVID-19. Using immunoSEQ multiplex PCR, the repertoire was profiled, and TCRdb retains in-frame clones only, with some absent. The profile shows about 270,000 clones, approximately 87% of them singletons. Specimen: peripheral blood. The receptors derive from a woman in her thirties with COVID-19, enrolled during active disease. The CDR3 runs from the conserved cysteine through the conserved F or W. A D gene is named only where the DNA matches it firmly. Clone size is given for some rows only: seen once, a few or many times, or a class if the clone is expanded.

DNA: TGTGCCAGCAGTTACCTCGCGGGGGGCCCGACCGGGGAGCTGTTTTTT
CDR3: CASSYLAGGPTGELFF
J: TRBJ2-2
D: TRBD2
size: -
V: TRBV6-5

DNA: TGTGCCAGCAGATCGGGCCGGGGGGAGACCCAGTACTTC
CDR3: CASRSGRGETQYF
J: TRBJ2-5
D: -
size: -
V: TRBV12-3/TRBV12-4

DNA: TGTGCCAGCGAACAGGGGCGCACGGCCCAGTACTTC
CDR3: CASEQGRTAQYF
J: TRBJ2-5
D: TRBD1
size: -
V: TRBV7-9

DNA: TGTGCCAGCAGCTTGGGGATGACAGATGTCTACGAGCAGTACTTC
CDR3: CASSLGMTDVYEQYF
J: TRBJ2-7
D: -
size: -
V: TRBV5-5

DNA: TGTGCCAGCAGCTTAGAAGAGCGGGGCGATACGCAGTATTTT
CDR3: CASSLEERGDTQYF
J: TRBJ2-3
D: TRBD2
size: -
V: TRBV7-9

DNA: TGTGCCAGCAGCCAAAGGTCTCTAGCGGACCACTACGAGCAGTACTTC
CDR3: CASSQRSLADHYEQYF
J: TRBJ2-7
D: TRBD2
size: -
V: TRBV4-2

DNA: TGTGCCAGCAGCCCGGACACCTATGGCTACACCTTC
CDR3: CASSPDTYGYTF
J: TRBJ1-2
D: -
size: -
V: TRBV5-5

DNA: TGTGCCAGCAGCTTAACTCCTCAAGAGACCCAGTACTTC
CDR3: CASSLTPQETQYF
J: TRBJ2-5
D: -
size: once
V: TRBV7-8

DNA: TGTGCCAGCAGCTCCCATAGCGGGGTCTACAATGAGCAGTTCTTC
CDR3: CASSSHSGVYNEQFF
J: TRBJ2-1
D: TRBD2
size: -
V: TRBV11-2

DNA: TGTGCCACCAGCAGAGATTGGGGTCTAGCGGGGGGGCACGAGCAGTACTTC
CDR3: CATSRDWGLAGGHEQYF
J: TRBJ2-7
D: TRBD2
size: -
V: TRBV15

DNA: TGTGCCAGCAGCCAAGTGTCGGGGGGTCGGACAGATACGCAGTATTTT
CDR3: CASSQVSGGRTDTQYF
J: TRBJ2-3
D: TRBD2
size: -
V: TRBV4-2

DNA: TGTGCCAGCAGTTACGGCGGGGGGGCGGGCACCGGGGAGCTGTTTTTT
CDR3: CASSYGGGAGTGELFF
J: TRBJ2-2
D: TRBD2
size: -
V: TRBV6-6

DNA: TGTGCCAGCCGGGGGACAGGGTCCTACGAGCAGTACTTC
CDR3: CASRGTGSYEQYF
J: TRBJ2-7
D: TRBD1
size: -
V: TRBV5-4

DNA: TGTGCCAGCAGTTTAGTTGATCGGGAGCAGTACTTC
CDR3: CASSLVDREQYF
J: TRBJ2-7
D: -
size: -
V: TRBV28

DNA: TGCGCCAGCAGCTTGGCCCGGGGTCCTAGCGGGGGGGCCGATACGCAGTATTTT
CDR3: CASSLARGPSGGADTQYF
J: TRBJ2-3
D: TRBD2
size: -
V: TRBV5-1

DNA: TGTGCCAGCAGCCGCGACACTGAACTTAATGAAAAACTGTTTTTT
CDR3: CASSRDTELNEKLFF
J: TRBJ1-4
D: -
size: -
V: TRBV11-2

DNA: TGTGCCACCAGTGAAACGGTCTGGAGAGAGCAGTTCTTC
CDR3: CATSETVWREQFF
J: TRBJ2-1
D: -
size: -
V: TRBV24-1

DNA: TGTGCCAGCAGTTTTAGTAGCTCCTACGAGCAGTACTTC
CDR3: CASSFSSSYEQYF
J: TRBJ2-7
D: -
size: -
V: TRBV27

DNA: TGTGCCAGTAGTATCATGAGCGGGGGGGCTGGGGCCCAGTACTTC
CDR3: CASSIMSGGAGAQYF
J: TRBJ2-5
D: TRBD2
size: -
V: TRBV19

DNA: TGCGCCAGCAGCCTAGACCTCTATGAAAAACTGTTTTTT
CDR3: CASSLDLYEKLFF
J: TRBJ1-4
D: -
size: -
V: TRBV10-2

DNA: TGCGCCACCAAGGGGACAGGGGCAAATACGCAGTATTTT
CDR3: CATKGTGANTQYF
J: TRBJ2-3
D: TRBD1
size: -
V: TRBV4-1

DNA: TGTGCCAGCAGCTTAGCGCTGGGACAGGGGGGCACCGGGGAGCTGTTTTTT
CDR3: CASSLALGQGGTGELFF
J: TRBJ2-2
D: TRBD1
size: -
V: TRBV7-9

DNA: TGCGCCAGCAGTGAGTACTTTGGAGGCACTGAAGCTTTCTTT
CDR3: CASSEYFGGTEAFF
J: TRBJ1-1
D: -
size: -
V: TRBV10-1